This T cell receptor beta chain was profiled in a study of blood T cell repertoires in COVID-19. Study-level information: Sample material is recorded as cDNA or gDNA derived from T cells, B-cell-depleted T cells, or PBMCs.

Sequencing was performed with immunoSEQ multiplex PCR; in TCRdb, only in-frame clones are kept and a portion is missing. The sample yields roughly 140,000 clones, 75% to 85% seen once. J lost 6 bases, V lost 1 base, and 7 bases had no gene match. The CDR3 loop spans 15 amino acids. Germline loops: CDR1 KGHSH, CDR2 LQKENI. The TCR sequence derives from a man in his 60s with acute or convalescent COVID-19. The chain recombines TRBV18 with TRBJ1-1; TRBD1 matches at 8 bases. Sequenced material: peripheral blood. CDR3 coding DNA: TGTGCCAGCTCACCACTGGGACAGGCGGGCGCTGAAGCTTTCTTT. This sequence encodes CASSPLGQAGAEAFF.